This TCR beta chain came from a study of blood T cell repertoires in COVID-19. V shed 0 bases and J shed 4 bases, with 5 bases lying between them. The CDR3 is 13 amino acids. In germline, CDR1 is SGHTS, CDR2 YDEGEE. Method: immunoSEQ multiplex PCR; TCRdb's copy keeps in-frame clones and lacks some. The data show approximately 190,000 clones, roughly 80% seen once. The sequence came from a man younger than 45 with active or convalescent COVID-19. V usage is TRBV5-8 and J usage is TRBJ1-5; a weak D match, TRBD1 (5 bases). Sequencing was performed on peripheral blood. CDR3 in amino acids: CASSLDRNQPQHF. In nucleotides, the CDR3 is TGTGCCAGCAGCTTGGACAGGAATCAGCCCCAGCATTTT.